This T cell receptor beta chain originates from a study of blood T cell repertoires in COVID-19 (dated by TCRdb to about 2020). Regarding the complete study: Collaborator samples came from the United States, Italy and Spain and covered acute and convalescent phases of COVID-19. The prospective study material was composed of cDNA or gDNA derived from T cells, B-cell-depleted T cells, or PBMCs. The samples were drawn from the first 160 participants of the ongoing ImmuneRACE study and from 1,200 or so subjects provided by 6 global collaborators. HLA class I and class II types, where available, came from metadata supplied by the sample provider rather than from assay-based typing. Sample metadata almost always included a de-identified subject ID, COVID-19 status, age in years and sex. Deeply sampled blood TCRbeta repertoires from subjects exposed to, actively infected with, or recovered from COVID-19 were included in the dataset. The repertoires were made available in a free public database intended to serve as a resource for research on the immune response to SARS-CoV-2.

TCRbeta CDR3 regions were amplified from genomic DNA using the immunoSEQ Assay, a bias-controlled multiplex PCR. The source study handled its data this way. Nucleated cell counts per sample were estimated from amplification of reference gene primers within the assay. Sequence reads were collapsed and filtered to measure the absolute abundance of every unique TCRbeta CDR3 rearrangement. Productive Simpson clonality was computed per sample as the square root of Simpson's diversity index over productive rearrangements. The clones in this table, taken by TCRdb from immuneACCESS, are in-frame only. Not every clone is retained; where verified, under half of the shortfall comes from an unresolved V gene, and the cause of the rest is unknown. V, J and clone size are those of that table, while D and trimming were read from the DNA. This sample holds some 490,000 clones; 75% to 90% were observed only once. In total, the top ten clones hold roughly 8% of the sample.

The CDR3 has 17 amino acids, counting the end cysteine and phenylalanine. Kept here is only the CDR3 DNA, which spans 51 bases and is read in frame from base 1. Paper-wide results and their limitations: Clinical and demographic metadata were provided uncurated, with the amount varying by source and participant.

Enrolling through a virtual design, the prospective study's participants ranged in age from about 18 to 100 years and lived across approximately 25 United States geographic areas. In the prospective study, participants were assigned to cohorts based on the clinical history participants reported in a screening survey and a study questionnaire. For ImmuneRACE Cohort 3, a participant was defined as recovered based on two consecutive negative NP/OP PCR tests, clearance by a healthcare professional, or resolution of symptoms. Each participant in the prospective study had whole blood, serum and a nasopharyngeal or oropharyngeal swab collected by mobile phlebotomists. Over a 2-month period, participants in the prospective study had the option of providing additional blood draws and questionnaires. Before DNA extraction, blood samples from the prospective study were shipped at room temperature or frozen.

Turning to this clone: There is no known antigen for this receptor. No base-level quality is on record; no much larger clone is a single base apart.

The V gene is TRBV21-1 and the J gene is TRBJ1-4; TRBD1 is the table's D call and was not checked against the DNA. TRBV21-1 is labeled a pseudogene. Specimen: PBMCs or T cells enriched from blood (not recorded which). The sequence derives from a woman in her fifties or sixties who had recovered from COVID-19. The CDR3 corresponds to CASSSQGQGATNEKLFF. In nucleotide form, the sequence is TGTGCCAGCAGCTCACAAGGACAGGGCGCAACTAATGAAAAACTGTTTTTT.